The 22 T cell receptor beta chains presented below share a single source sample, sequenced in a study of blood T cells in healthy people across ages. Next came a second PCR, run for roughly 6 to 11 cycles, which used a sample-barcoded 5' primer along with a J-beta primer mix. TCRdb used MiXCR to reprocess the 5' RACE reads, holding one entry per CDR3 protein. This sample has 500,000 to 550,000 distinct CDR3 sequences; 24% occur once, and the top ten carry roughly 9.4%. The data were also submitted as part of a second study, on T cells of mothers and their children.

Sequences were obtained from blood. These receptors were collected from a boy younger than 18 in good health.

This clonotype has just a few counts. The rearrangement links TRBV7-9 to TRBJ1-1; D remains ambiguous. Trimming left V 3 bases short and J 6 bases short, with 17 bases between. Germline V CDR1 and CDR2: SEHNR, FQNEAQ (reference sequence). The CDR3 has 15 amino acids. CDR3 nucleotide sequence: TGTGCCAGCAGCTTCCAAGGTGTTACCCCCTCTGAAGCTTTCTTT. This sequence encodes CASSFQGVTPSEAFF. Complete variable domain (other parts from reference TRBV7-9 and TRBJ1-1): DTGVSQNPRHKITKRGQNVTFRCDPISEHNRLYWYRQTLGQGPEFLTYFQNEAQLEKSRLLSDRFSAERPKGSFSTLEIQRTEQGDSAMYLCASSFQGVTPSEAFFGQGTRLTVV.

The sample holds a few counts of this clonotype. This chain joins TRBV20-1 and TRBJ1-2; D possibly corresponds to TRBD1 (5 bases). Between the trimmed V and J ends, which lost 3 bases and 3 bases, there was a span of 14 bases. This CDR3 has 14 amino acids. Germline V gene lookup returns CDR1 DFQATT and CDR2 SNEGSKA (reference sequence). Here the CDR3 DNA reads TGCAGTGCTAGGAATCTTCAGGGAGACTATGGCTACACCTTC. Its translation is CSARNLQGDYGYTF.

This clonotype came up many times. The CDR3, as DNA: TGCAGCGTTCAGGGGTCGGTAGCTGAAGCTTTCTTT. Its translation: CSVQGSVAEAFF. This chain joins TRBV29-1 and TRBJ1-1, with D tentatively TRBD1 (6 bases). V lost 5 bases and J lost 6, with 13 bases in between. The germline V gene has CDR1 SQVTM and CDR2 ANQGSEA. The CDR3 has 12 residues.

This clonotype was observed a handful of times. The chain joins TRBV6-6 to TRBJ2-1, with 7 positions matching TRBD2. This CDR3 has 16 residues. Germline CDR1 reads MNHNY; CDR2 reads SVGAGI (reference sequence). Trimming at V came to 0 bases and at J to 4 bases, leaving 6 bases not matched to a gene. CDR3 nucleotide sequence: TGTGCCAGCAGTTACTCGCCCCTAGCGGTGTACAATGAGCAGTTCTTC. This gives the protein CASSYSPLAVYNEQFF.

The J gene is TRBJ2-7, the V gene TRBV4-3; 10 nucleotides agree with TRBD2. J was trimmed by 0 bases and V by 6 bases; bases with no gene match: 14. Germline CDR1 reads LGHNA; CDR2 reads YSLEER. The CDR3 is 18 residues long. For the CDR3, the DNA is TGCGCCAGCAGTATAGGGGTACTAGCGGGGCCAAGCTCCTACGAGCAGTACTTC. It codes for CASSIGVLAGPSSYEQYF.

This clonotype was detected a few times. The V and J genes are TRBV7-9 and TRBJ2-7; TRBD2 aligns across 9 bases. In germline, CDR1 is SEHNR, CDR2 FQNEAQ (reference sequence). Losses at the gene ends were 0 bases for V and 3 bases for J; bases not matched to a gene: 3. The CDR3 consists of 15 residues. In DNA, the CDR3 is TGTGCCAGCAGCTTAGCCGGGACTAGCTACTACGAGCAGTACTTC. As protein: CASSLAGTSYYEQYF.

This clonotype was seen ten or more times. J is TRBJ2-3 and V is TRBV7-3; D unresolved. The CDR3 is 12 residues long. Per germline, CDR1 SGHTA and CDR2 FQGTGA. Deletions cut 7 bases from V and 6 bases from J, with 11 bases between. The CDR3 coding sequence is TGTGCCAGCACCTCTGAGGTGGATACGCAGTATTTT. This codes for CASTSEVDTQYF.

This clonotype was detected a few times. The chain recombines TRBV7-2 with TRBJ2-5; TRBD2 agrees at 8 bases. The J call is doubtful: the DNA matches TRBJ2-1 better. Germline V gene sequence: CDR1 SGHTA, CDR2 FQGNSA. The CDR3 contains 14 residues. Written as DNA, the CDR3 is TGTGCCAGCAGCCGGGAGGGGTCGGACAATGAGCAGTTCTTC. Amino acids: CASSREGSDNEQFF.

Concerning this clonotype itself: At one end, the junction sequence differs from germline, possibly due to a read error. This chain links TRBV25-1 with TRBJ2-1; D remains unclear. The J call may be mistaken, given a closer DNA end match to TRBJ2-7. Germline values: CDR1 MGHDK, CDR2 SYGVNS. The CDR3 loop spans 11 amino acids. In nucleotides, the CDR3 is TGTGCCGGCAGTGGGTTCCACGAGCAGTACTTC. It translates to CAGSGFHEQYF.

A remark on this clonotype: No DNA is shown, since the ends of the CDR3 on it are uncertain; the CDR3 is the one TCRdb lists. The chain uses TRBV27 and TRBJ1-1; whether TRBD1, the table's D call, matches the DNA was not checked. The CDR3 is made up of 14 amino acids, end residues included. CDR1 MNHEY and CDR2 SMNVEV come from the germline V gene (reference sequence). CDR3 amino acids: CASSSGQGVTEAFF.

This sequence joins TRBV6-6 and TRBJ1-1; 10 bases fit TRBD1. The germline CDR1 and CDR2 sequences are MNHNY and SVGAGI (reference sequence). With 7 bases clipped from V and 6 bases from J, the junction kept 5 bases outside the gene matches. The CDR3 extends over 13 amino acids. This CDR3 reads CASKGQGVAEAFF. The CDR3 nucleotides read TGTGCCAGCAAAGGACAGGGGGTGGCTGAAGCTTTCTTT.

The chain uses TRBV7-9 and TRBJ2-1; possible D gene TRBD2, 6 bases. This CDR3 region has 14 residues. Trimming removed 5 bases at V and 5 bases at J, with 13 bases between. Germline CDR1 SEHNR, CDR2 FQNEAQ (reference sequence). CDR3 sequence: CASSPGTAHNEQFF. The CDR3 DNA reads TGTGCCAGCAGCCCCGGGACTGCCCACAATGAGCAGTTCTTC.

The chain employs TRBV27 and TRBJ1-1; the D is unclear. This CDR3 is 13 amino acids long. V lost 6 bases, J lost 5 bases, and 13 bases lay in between. Germline-derived CDR1 and CDR2 are MNHEY and SMNVEV (reference sequence). CDR3 loop: CASSLVRRTEAFF. CDR3 nucleotides: TGTGCCAGCAGCCTGGTGCGTAGAACTGAAGCTTTCTTT.

This clonotype was seen a few times. The chain has TRBV29-1 and TRBJ2-4; 15 positions agree with TRBD2. V lost 4 bases, J lost 0 bases, and 13 bases stayed unmatched. Germline V lookup: CDR1 SQVTM, CDR2 ANQGSEA. The CDR3 is 20 amino acids. The CDR3 protein is CSVAPWTSGGAPTAKNIQYF. The CDR3, as DNA: TGCAGCGTTGCTCCCTGGACTAGCGGGGGGGCCCCGACAGCCAAAAACATTCAGTACTTC.

This clonotype was picked up a small number of times. V usage is TRBV18 and J usage is TRBJ1-5; D uncertain. This CDR3 is built from 13 residues. Germline CDR1 is KGHSH and CDR2 is LQKENI. V lost 4 bases and J 7 bases, leaving 11 bases between the germline ends. The chain's CDR3 is CASSRLPEQPQHF. CDR3 DNA sequence: TGTGCCAGCTCACGACTTCCCGAGCAGCCCCAGCATTTT.

The chain recombines TRBV24-1 with TRBJ1-5; TRBD1 matches 8 bases. Germline lookup yields CDR1 KGHDR and CDR2 SFDVKD. The CDR3 covers 13 residues. The trim removed 9 bases at V and 5 bases at J, leaving 5 bases unmatched. The CDR3 DNA follows: TGTGCCACCCAGGGGGCGGGGTATCAGCCCCAGCATTTT. Protein: CATQGAGYQPQHF.

The chain carries TRBV18 and TRBJ2-1; a weak D match, TRBD2 (6 bases). V lost 4 bases and J lost 0, with 10 bases in between. This CDR3 spans 15 amino acids. CDR1 KGHSH and CDR2 LQKENI come from the germline V gene. The CDR3 sequence is CASSREVSSYNEQFF. CDR3 in DNA: TGTGCCAGCTCACGGGAGGTTAGCTCCTACAATGAGCAGTTCTTC.

This chain uses TRBV5-1 with TRBJ2-5; the match to TRBD2 covers 7 bases. The tail of the sequence fits TRBJ2-7 better, so the J call may be wrong. The CDR3 has 16 residues. CDR1 and CDR2 (germline): SGHRS, YFSETQ. CDR3 in DNA: TGCGCCAGCAGCGCGGGGAGGGACTTTCTCTCCTACGAGCAGTACTTC. Translating it yields CASSAGRDFLSYEQYF.

The chain has TRBV7-6 and TRBJ2-1; 9 nucleotides agree with TRBD2. The CDR3 covers 15 residues. CDR1 and CDR2 (germline): SGHVS, FNYEAQ. V shed 5 bases, J shed 4 bases, and the junction held 6 bases outside the gene matches. The CDR3 region is CASSGLAGKYNEQFF. The CDR3 DNA is TGTGCCAGCAGCGGCCTAGCGGGAAAATACAATGAGCAGTTCTTC.

This clonotype occurred a few times. The V call is TRBV29-1, the J call TRBJ2-1, with 7 bases lining up with TRBD2. Germline V CDR1 and CDR2: SQVTM, ANQGSEA. The CDR3 runs to 16 residues. The V gene end was trimmed by 5 bases and the J gene end by 7 bases; junction bases not matched to a gene: 17. In DNA, the CDR3 is TGCAGCGTTTATGCCATCTGGACTAGTGGGAATAATGAGCAGTTCTTC. It specifies CSVYAIWTSGNNEQFF.

This chain uses TRBV28 with TRBJ2-1; possible D gene TRBD1, 6 bases. This CDR3 region has 14 residues. Germline V gene lookup returns CDR1 MDHEN and CDR2 SYDVKM. V was pared by 5 bases and J by 5 bases, with 13 bases between. CDR3 residues: CASSPRGWDNEQFF. The DNA of the CDR3 is TGTGCCAGCAGTCCCAGGGGTTGGGACAATGAGCAGTTCTTC.

The table lists this clonotype with a few counts. The rearrangement links TRBV4-1 to TRBJ1-5; D perhaps matches TRBD1 (6 bases). The germline CDR1 and CDR2 sequences are MGHRA and YSYEKL. V was trimmed by 2 bases and J by 4 bases, leaving 9 bases between them. The CDR3 covers 14 residues. The CDR3 loop reads CASSQSQGNQPQHF. In DNA, the CDR3 is TGCGCCAGCAGCCAAAGTCAGGGGAATCAGCCCCAGCATTTT.